This entry features one T cell receptor beta chain sequence. Source study methods: Reference gene primer amplification gave nucleated cell count estimates. The protocol was immunoSEQ multiplex PCR, while the TCRdb copy is restricted to in-frame clones and leaves out a portion. Clonal size and the V and J genes are those of that table, whereas D and trimming came from the DNA. The table includes 110,000 to 150,000 clones, 80% to 90% detected once. The data originate from a study of blood T cell repertoires in COVID-19. Background on the study: Samples representing acute and convalescent COVID-19 were sourced from the United States, Italy and Spain. Nucleic acid was either cDNA or gDNA, and it came from T cells, B-cell-depleted T cells, or PBMCs.

The sequence derives from a woman aged 60-75 years with active COVID-19. Sequencing used peripheral blood.

CDR3: CASSSSGRVYEQYF. Here the CDR3 DNA reads TGTGCCAGCAGTTCCAGCGGGAGAGTATACGAGCAGTACTTC. The V and J genes are TRBV6-2 or TRBV6-3 and TRBJ2-7; 8 positions agree with TRBD2. Looked up from germline, CDR1 is MNHEY and CDR2 is SVGEGT. The trim removed 4 bases at V and 4 bases at J, leaving 6 bases unmatched. There are 14 residues in the CDR3.